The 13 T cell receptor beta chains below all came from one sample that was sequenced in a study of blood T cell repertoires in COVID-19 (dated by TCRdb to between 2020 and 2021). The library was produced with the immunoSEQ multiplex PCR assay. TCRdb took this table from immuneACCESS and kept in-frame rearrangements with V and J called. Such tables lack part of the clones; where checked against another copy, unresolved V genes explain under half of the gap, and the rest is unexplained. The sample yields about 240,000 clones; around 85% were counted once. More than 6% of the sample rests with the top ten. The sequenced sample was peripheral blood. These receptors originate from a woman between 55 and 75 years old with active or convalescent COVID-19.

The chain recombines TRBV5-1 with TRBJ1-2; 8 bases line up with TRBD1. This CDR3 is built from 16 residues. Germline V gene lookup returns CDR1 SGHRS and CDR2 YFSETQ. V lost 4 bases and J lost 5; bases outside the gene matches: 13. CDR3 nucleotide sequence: TGCGCCAGCAGCCTTACCGGGACAGGAGATAAATATGGCTACACCTTC. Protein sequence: CASSLTGTGDKYGYTF.

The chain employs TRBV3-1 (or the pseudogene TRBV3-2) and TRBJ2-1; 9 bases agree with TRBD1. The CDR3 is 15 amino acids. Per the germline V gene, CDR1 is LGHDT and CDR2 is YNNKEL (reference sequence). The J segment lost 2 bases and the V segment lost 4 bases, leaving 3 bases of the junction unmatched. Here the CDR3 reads CASSPRQGAYNEQFF. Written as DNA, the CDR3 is TGTGCCAGCAGCCCCAGACAGGGGGCCTACAATGAGCAGTTCTTC.

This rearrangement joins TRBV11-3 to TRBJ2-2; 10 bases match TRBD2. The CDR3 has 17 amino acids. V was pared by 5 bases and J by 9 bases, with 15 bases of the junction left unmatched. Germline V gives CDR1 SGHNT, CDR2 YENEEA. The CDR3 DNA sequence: TGTGCCAGCAGCCCCACCCGGACTAGCGGAAAAGGCAGGGAGCTGTTTTTT. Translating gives CASSPTRTSGKGRELFF.

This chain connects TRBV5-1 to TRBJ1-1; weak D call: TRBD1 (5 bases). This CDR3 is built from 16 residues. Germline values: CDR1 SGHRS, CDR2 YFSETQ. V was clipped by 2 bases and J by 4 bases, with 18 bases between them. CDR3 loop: CASSLVQAREGTEAFF. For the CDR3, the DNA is TGCGCCAGCAGCTTAGTACAGGCTAGGGAGGGCACTGAAGCTTTCTTT.

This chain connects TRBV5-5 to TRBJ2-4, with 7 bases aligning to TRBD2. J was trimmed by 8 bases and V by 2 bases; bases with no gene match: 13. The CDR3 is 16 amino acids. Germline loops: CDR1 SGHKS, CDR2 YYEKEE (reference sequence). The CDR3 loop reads CASSLGWWEGLDIQYF. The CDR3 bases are TGTGCCAGCAGCTTAGGGTGGTGGGAGGGGTTAGACATTCAGTACTTC.

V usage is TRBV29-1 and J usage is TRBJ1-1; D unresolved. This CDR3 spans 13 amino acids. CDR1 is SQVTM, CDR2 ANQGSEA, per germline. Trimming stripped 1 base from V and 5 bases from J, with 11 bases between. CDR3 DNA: TGCAGCGTTGAAGGAGGGCGCGGAACTGAAGCTTTCTTT. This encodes CSVEGGRGTEAFF.

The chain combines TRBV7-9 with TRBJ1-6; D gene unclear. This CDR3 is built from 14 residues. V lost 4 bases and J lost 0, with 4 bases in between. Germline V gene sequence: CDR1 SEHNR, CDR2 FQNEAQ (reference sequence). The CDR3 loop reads CASSSSSYNSPLHF. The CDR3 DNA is TGTGCCAGCAGCTCGAGCTCCTATAATTCACCCCTCCACTTT.

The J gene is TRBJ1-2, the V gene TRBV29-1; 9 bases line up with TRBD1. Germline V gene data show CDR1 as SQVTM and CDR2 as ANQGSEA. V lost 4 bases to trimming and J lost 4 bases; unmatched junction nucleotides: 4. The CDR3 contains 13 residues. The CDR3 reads CSVVTGGVYGYTF. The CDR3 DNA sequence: TGCAGCGTTGTCACAGGGGGCGTCTATGGCTACACCTTC.

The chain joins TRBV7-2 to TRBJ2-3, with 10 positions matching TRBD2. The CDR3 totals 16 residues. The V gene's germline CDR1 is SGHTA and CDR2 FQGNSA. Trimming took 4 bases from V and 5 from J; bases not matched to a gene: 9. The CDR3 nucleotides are TGTGCCAGCAGCTCCCAAGCGGGGGGGCGGGGAGATACGCAGTATTTT. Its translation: CASSSQAGGRGDTQYF. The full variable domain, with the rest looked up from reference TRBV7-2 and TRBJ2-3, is GAGVSQSPSNKVTEKGKDVELRCDPISGHTALYWYRQSLGQGLEFLIYFQGNSAPDKSGLPSDRFSAERTGGSVSTLTIQRTQQEDSAVYLCASSSQAGGRGDTQYFGPGTRLTVL.

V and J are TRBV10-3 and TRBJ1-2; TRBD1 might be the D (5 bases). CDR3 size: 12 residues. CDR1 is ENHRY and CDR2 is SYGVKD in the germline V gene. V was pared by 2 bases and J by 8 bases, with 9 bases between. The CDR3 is CAISEGAYGYTF. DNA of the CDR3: TGTGCCATCAGTGAGGGGGCATACGGCTACACCTTC.

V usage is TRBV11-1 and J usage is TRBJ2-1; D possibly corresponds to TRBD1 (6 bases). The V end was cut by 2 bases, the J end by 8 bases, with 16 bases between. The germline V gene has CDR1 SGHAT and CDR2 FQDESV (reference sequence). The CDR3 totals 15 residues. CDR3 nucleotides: TGTGCCAGCAGCTTATCTGGGACACCGATCGATGAGCAGTTCTTC. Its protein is CASSLSGTPIDEQFF.

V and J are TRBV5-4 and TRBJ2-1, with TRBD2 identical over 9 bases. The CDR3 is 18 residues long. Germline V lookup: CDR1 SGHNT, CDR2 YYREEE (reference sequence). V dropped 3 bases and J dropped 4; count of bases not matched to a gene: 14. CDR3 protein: CASSWGGAGGPGYNEQFF. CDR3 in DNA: TGTGCCAGCAGCTGGGGTGGTGCGGGAGGGCCGGGTTACAATGAGCAGTTCTTC.

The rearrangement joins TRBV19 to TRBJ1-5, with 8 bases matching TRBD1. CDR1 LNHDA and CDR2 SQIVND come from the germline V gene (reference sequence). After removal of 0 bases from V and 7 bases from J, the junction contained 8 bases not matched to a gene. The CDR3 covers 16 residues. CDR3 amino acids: CASSIDWTGYLQPQHF. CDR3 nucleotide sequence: TGTGCCAGTAGTATAGATTGGACAGGGTATCTCCAGCCCCAGCATTTT.